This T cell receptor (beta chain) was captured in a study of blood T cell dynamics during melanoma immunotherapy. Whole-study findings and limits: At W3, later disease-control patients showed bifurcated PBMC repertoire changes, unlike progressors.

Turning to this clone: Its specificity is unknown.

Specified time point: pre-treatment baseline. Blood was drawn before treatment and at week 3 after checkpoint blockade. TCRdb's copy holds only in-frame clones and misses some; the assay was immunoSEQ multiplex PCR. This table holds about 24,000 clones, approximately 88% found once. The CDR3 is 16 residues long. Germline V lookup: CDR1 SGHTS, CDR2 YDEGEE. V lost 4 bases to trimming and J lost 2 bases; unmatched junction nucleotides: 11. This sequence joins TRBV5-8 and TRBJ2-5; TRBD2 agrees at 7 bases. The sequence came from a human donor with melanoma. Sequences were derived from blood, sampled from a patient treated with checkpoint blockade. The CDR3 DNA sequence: TGTGCCAGCAGCCCAGGACTAGGAGGGTTGCAAGAGACCCAGTACTTC. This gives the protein CASSPGLGGLQETQYF.